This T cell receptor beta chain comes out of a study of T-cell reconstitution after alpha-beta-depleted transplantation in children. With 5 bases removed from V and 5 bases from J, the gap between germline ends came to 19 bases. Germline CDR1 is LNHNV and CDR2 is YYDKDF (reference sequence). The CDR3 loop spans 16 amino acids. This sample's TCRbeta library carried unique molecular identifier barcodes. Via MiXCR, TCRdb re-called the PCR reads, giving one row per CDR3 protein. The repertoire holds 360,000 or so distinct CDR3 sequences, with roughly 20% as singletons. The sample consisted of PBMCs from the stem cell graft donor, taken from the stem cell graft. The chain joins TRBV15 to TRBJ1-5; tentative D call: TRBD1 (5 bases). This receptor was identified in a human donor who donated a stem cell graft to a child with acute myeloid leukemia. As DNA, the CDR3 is TGTGCCACCAGCCCTCGACAGAGCCCGGTGGATCAGCCCCAGCATTTT. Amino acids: CATSPRQSPVDQPQHF.